This TCR beta chain was observed in a study of CD8 T cells in Susac syndrome. A quantity of about 0.5 to 1 ug RNA underwent reverse transcription using random hexamers. Via MiXCR, TCRdb re-called the immunoSEQ multiplex PCR reads, giving one row per CDR3 protein. The sample carries a few hundred thousand distinct CDR3 sequences, 92% recorded once. CDR3 length equals 17 residues. Germline V lookup: CDR1 MGHRA, CDR2 YSYEKL. V was clipped by 1 base and J by 4 bases, with 19 bases between them. This sequence was found in a human donor with multiple sclerosis. The chain has TRBV4-1 and TRBJ1-1, with a tentative D call TRBD1 (5 bases). Sample: CD4+ T cells from PBMCs. CDR3: CASSQGRQPEVVTEAFF. The CDR3 DNA is TGCGCCAGCAGCCAAGGTCGACAGCCGGAGGTAGTCACTGAAGCTTTCTTT.